The clone carrying this T cell receptor beta chain was recorded once. V lost 2 bases and J lost 7, with 13 bases in between. Germline V lookup: CDR1 SGHNT, CDR2 YYREEE (reference sequence). CDR3 size: 15 residues. Spiking each PCR with synthetic TCR analog templates was performed. The assay was immunoSEQ multiplex PCR, and TCRdb's table has in-frame clones only and misses some. The data hold tens of thousands of clones, with around 90% observed a single time. The data stem from a study of PD-L1 blockade in urothelial cancer. In the study overall: At 6 weeks and at 3 weeks (second dose) after treatment start, blood was analyzed. Blood-derived samples held a median around 140,000 T cells.

Time point noted: pretreatment peripheral blood. The source was PBMCs, collected around atezolizumab (anti-PD-L1) treatment. This sequence was found in a woman in her sixties with urothelial cancer. The V and J genes are TRBV5-4 and TRBJ1-6; D is unclear. The CDR3 bases are TGTGCCAGCAGCTTTTCTCGGGGTGAGAATTCACCCCTCCACTTT. Its protein is CASSFSRGENSPLHF.